The sequence of this T cell receptor beta chain was determined in a study of blood T cell repertoires in COVID-19. Study as a whole: Samples of COVID-19 (acute and convalescent) were obtained from the United States, Italy and Spain.

Individuals drawn from 24 US areas were roughly 18 to 100 years old. Grouping used clinical history reported by participants in a survey and questionnaire. Those designated as exposed participants met a COVID-19 case within 2 weeks before study entry. Here immunoSEQ multiplex PCR was the method, and the copy in TCRdb shows in-frame clones only, minus some. There are 200,000 to 250,000 clones in the sample; about four fifths occur only once, and around 3.5% lies in the top ten. The CDR3 is 14 amino acids. Germline V gives CDR1 MNHEY, CDR2 SVGAGI. Trimming removed 6 bases at V and 2 bases at J, with 13 bases between.

This sequence joins TRBV6-5 and TRBJ1-1; weak D call: TRBD1 (5 bases). The sample taken for sequencing was PBMCs or T cells enriched from blood (not recorded which). This clonotype originated in a woman aged 35 to 49 who had been exposed to COVID-19. CDR3 bases: TGTGCCAGCAGAGGACACTCTGGCAACACTGAAGCTTTCTTT. Translating gives CASRGHSGNTEAFF.